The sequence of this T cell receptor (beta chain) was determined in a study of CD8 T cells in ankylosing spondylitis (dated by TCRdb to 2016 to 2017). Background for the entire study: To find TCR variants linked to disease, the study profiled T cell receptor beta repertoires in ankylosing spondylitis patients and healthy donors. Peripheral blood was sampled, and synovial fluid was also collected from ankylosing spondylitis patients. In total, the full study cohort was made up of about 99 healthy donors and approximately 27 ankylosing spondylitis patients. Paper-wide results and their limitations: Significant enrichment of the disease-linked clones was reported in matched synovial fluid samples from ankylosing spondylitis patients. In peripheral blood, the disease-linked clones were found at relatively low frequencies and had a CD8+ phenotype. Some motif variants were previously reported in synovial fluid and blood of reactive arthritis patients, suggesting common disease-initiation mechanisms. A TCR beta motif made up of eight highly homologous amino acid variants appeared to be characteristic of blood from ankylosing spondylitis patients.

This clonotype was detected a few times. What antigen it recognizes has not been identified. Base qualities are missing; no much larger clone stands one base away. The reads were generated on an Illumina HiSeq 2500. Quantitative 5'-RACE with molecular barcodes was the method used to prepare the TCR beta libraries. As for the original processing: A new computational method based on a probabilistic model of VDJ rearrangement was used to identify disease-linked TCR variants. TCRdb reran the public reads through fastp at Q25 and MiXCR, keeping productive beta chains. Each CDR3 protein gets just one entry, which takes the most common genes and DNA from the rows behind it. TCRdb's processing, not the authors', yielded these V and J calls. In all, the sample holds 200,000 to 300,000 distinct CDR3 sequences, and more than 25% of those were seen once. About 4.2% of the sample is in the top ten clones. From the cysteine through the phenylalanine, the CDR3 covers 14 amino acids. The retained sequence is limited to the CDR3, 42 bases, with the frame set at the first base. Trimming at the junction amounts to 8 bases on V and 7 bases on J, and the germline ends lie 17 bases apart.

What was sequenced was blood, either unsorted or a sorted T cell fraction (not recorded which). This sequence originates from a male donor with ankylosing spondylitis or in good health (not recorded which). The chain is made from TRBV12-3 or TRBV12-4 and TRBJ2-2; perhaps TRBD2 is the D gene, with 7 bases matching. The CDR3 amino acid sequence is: CASGTGGRSGELFF. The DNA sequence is TGTGCCAGCGGGACCGGGGGGCGTAGCGGGGAGCTGTTTTTT.